The clone carrying this T cell receptor beta chain was detected only a few times. As yet, its antigen is unknown. Treatment indicated: over 15 received Ad26.COV2.S at low or high dose, single or two shots; 5 received placebo; per-sample allocation not given. Specimens were obtained on day 63 following the first vaccine or placebo injection. Adults aged 18-55 years in Boston included the donor. The method was immunoSEQ multiplex PCR; TCRdb's version includes in-frame clones alone and lacks a portion of them. The sample includes hundreds of thousands of clones, around 90% seen only once; the top ten take 9.5% to 15%. The V gene end was trimmed by 0 bases and the J gene end by 3 bases; junction bases not matched to a gene: 3. The CDR3 runs 15 residues. Germline V lookup: CDR1 LGHNT, CDR2 FRNRAP. This specimen belongs to a study of Ad26.COV2.S vaccination and SARS-CoV-2 variants. Study in general: Dosing was one shot or two shots 56 days apart. General study points: Reported post-vaccination CD8+ and CD4+ T cell responses to spike showed substantial breadth.

The chain links TRBV12-5 to TRBJ2-7; 9 bases fit TRBD2. The TCR comes from a person aged 18-60 years who received the Ad26.COV2.S COVID-19 vaccine or a placebo. The sequencing here drew on peripheral blood, taken in a trial of Ad26.COV2.S vaccine versus placebo. The CDR3 here is CASGLVQLAGYEQYF. CDR3 in DNA: TGTGCTAGTGGTTTGGTACAACTAGCGGGCTACGAGCAGTACTTC.